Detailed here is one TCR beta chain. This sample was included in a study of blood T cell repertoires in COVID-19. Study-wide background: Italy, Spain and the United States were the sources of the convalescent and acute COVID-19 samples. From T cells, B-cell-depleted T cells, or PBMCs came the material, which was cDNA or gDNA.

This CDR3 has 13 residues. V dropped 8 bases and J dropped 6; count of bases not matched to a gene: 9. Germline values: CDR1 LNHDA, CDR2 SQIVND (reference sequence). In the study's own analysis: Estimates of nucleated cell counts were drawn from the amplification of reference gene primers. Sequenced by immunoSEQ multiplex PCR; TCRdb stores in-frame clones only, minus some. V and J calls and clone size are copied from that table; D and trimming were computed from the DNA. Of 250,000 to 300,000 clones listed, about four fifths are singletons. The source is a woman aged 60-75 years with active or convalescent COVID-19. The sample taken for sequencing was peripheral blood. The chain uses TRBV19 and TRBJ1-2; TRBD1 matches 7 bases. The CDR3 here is CASVDRIWNGYTF. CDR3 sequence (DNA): TGTGCCAGTGTGGACAGGATTTGGAATGGCTACACCTTC.